This T cell receptor beta chain derives from a study of control samples from healthy donors and cancer patients. The table came from immunoSEQ multiplex PCR; TCRdb's copy has only in-frame clones and leaves some out. Of some 140,000 clones in the sample, about 88% were seen once. The clonotype was recovered from a woman in her twenties or thirties in good health. Sequencing was carried out using blood.

CDR3 region: CASSLEGVGTGELFF. CDR3 coding DNA: TGCGCCAGCAGCTTGGAAGGGGTTGGCACCGGGGAGCTGTTTTTT. This rearrangement joins TRBV5-1 to TRBJ2-2; tentative D call: TRBD1 (5 bases). Germline loops: CDR1 SGHRS, CDR2 YFSETQ. CDR3 length: 15 residues. V lost 0 bases, J lost 4 bases, and 10 bases lay in between.